These 13 T cell receptor beta chains came from one sample sequenced in a study of CXCR3-negative and CXCR3-positive naive CD8 T cells. All TRB cDNA libraries came from 5' RACE performed with UMI labels. TCRdb reprocessed the 5' RACE reads and stores each CDR3 protein as one record, lacking DNA. This specimen shows about 130,000 distinct CDR3 sequences; the ten leading clones hold approximately 0.29%. Input material: naive CXCR3- CD8+ T cells from blood. Stated subset: CD45RO-CCR7+CD27+CD95- naive CD8+ T cells lacking CXCR3 (TNR3-). The receptor source for this set is a human donor in good health. Some clones in this sample may be carry-over from other donors' samples.

The V call is TRBV11-2, the J call TRBJ1-1. The germline V gene encodes CDR1 SGHAT and CDR2 FQNNGV. The CDR3 contains 14 residues. CDR3 amino acids: CASSLDSPYTEAFF.

The chain combines TRBV6-2 or TRBV6-3 with TRBJ2-1; TCRdb's D gene call, TRBD1, goes unchecked for lack of DNA. The CDR3 spans 16 residues. CDR1 is MNHEY, CDR2 SVGEGT, per germline. The CDR3 spells CASSYSMMGGYNEQFF.

This chain links TRBV14 with TRBJ1-2; TCRdb's assignment of TRBD1 cannot be checked, as there is no DNA. The CDR3 consists of 15 residues. From germline, CDR1 is SGHDN and CDR2 FVKESK. CDR3 amino acids: CASSQEPVGAYGYTF.

The rearrangement uses TRBV5-5 and TRBJ2-1. Looked up from germline, CDR1 is SGHKS and CDR2 is YYEKEE (reference sequence). This CDR3 has 14 residues. This CDR3 reads CASSPASIPDEQFF.

The genes are TRBV5-6 and TRBJ2-7; lacking DNA, the TRBD1 call made by TCRdb goes unchecked. Germline assignment: CDR1 SGHDT and CDR2 YYEEEE. The CDR3 covers 14 residues. Here the CDR3 reads CASRTGTGGGEQYF.

V gene TRBV12-3 or TRBV12-4 combines with J gene TRBJ2-5; the D call from TCRdb, TRBD1, cannot be confirmed without DNA. This CDR3 has 14 amino acids. The CDR3 is CASSGTGPQETQYF.

The chain employs TRBV9 and TRBJ2-1; TCRdb outputs TRBD1, but without DNA this stays unchecked. Germline lookup yields CDR1 SGDLS and CDR2 YYNGEE. The CDR3 consists of 14 residues. This chain's CDR3 is CASSEGQSYNEQFF.

This chain uses TRBV29-1 with TRBJ1-1; TCRdb's D call of TRBD1 is untestable without DNA. Germline loops: CDR1 SQVTM, CDR2 ANQGSEA. CDR3 length equals 12 residues. The CDR3 reads CSVEGDSTEAFF. Full variable domain (remainder filled in from reference TRBV29-1 and TRBJ1-1): SAVISQKPSRDICQRGTSLTIQCQVDSQVTMMFWYRQQPGQSLTLIATANQGSEATYESGFVIDKFPISRPNLTFSTLTVSNMSPEDSSIYLCSVEGDSTEAFFGQGTRLTVV.

The chain links TRBV6-4 to TRBJ1-1; TCRdb gives TRBD1 as the D gene, but with no DNA this cannot be confirmed. The CDR3 runs 13 residues. Germline V gives CDR1 MRHNA, CDR2 SNTAGT. The CDR3 protein is CASSDRDNTEAFF.

The chain combines TRBV15 with TRBJ2-1. The CDR3 totals 16 residues. The V gene's germline CDR1 is LNHNV and CDR2 YYDKDF (reference sequence). CDR3 sequence: CATSSGARVSYNEQFF.

The J gene is TRBJ1-1, the V gene TRBV6-5. The CDR3 consists of 13 residues. The V gene's germline CDR1 is MNHEY and CDR2 SVGAGI. CDR3 residues: CASSSLWGTEAFF.

This chain uses TRBV4-2 with TRBJ2-2; without DNA, the TCRdb call of TRBD1 cannot be checked. The length of the CDR3 is 17 residues. CDR1 is LGHNA, CDR2 YNFKEQ, per germline. The CDR3 here is CASSPLTGTRNTGELFF.

The chain joins TRBV6-2 or TRBV6-3 to TRBJ2-3; TCRdb calls TRBD1, which cannot be checked without DNA. Germline loops: CDR1 MNHEY, CDR2 SVGEGT. The CDR3 extends over 13 amino acids. The CDR3 loop reads CASSPYRRDTQYF.